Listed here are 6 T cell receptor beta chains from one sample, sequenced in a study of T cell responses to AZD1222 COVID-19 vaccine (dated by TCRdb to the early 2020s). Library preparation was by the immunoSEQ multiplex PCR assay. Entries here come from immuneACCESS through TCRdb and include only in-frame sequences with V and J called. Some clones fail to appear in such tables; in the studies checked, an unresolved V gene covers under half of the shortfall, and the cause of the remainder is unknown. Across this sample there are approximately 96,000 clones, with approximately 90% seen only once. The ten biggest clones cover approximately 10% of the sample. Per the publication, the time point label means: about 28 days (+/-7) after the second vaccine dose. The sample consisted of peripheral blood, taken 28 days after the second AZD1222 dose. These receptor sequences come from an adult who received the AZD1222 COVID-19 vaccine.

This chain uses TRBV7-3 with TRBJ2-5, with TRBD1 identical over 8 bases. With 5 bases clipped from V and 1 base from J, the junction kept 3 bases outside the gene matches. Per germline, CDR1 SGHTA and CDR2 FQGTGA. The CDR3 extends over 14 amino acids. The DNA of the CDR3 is TGTGCCAGCAGCCGGACAGGGACCCAAGAGACCCAGTACTTC. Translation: CASSRTGTQETQYF. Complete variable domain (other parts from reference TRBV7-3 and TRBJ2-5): GAGVSQTPSNKVTEKGKYVELRCDPISGHTALYWYRQSLGQGPEFLIYFQGTGAADDSGLPNDRFFAVRPEGSVSTLKIQRTERGDSAVYLCASSRTGTQETQYFGPGTRLLVL.

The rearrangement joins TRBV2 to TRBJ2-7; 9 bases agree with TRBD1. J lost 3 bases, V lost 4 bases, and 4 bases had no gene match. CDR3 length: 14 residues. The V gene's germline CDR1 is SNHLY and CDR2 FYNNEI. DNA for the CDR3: TGTGCCAGCAGTGGGGGACAGGGCTTCTACGAGCAGTACTTC. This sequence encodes CASSGGQGFYEQYF.

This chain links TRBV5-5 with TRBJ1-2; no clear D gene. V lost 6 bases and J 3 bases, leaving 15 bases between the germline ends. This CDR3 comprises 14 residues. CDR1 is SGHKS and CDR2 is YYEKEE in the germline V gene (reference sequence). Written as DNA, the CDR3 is TGTGCCAGCACCCCCTCCCCGGATCACTATGGCTACACCTTC. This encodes CASTPSPDHYGYTF.

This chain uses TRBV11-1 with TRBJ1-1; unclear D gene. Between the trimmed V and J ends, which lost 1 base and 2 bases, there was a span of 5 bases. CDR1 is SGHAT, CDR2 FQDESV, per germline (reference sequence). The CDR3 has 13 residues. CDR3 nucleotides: TGTGCCAGCAGCTTAGACGTTAACACTGAAGCTTTCTTT. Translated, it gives CASSLDVNTEAFF.

CDR3 nucleotide sequence: TGTGCCAGCAGCCCGCGGACAGGGACAGATACGCAGTATTTT. This encodes CASSPRTGTDTQYF. This chain links TRBV12-1 with TRBJ2-3; the D call in the table, TRBD1, was not verified against the DNA. TRBV12-1 is deemed a pseudogene. The CDR3 runs 14 residues.

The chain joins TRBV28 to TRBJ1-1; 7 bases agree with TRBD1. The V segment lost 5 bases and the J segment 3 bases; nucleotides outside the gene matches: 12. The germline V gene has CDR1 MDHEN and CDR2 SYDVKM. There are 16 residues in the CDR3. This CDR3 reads CASSGGDSRADTEAFF. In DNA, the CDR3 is TGTGCCAGCAGTGGAGGGGACAGCCGAGCGGACACTGAAGCTTTCTTT.